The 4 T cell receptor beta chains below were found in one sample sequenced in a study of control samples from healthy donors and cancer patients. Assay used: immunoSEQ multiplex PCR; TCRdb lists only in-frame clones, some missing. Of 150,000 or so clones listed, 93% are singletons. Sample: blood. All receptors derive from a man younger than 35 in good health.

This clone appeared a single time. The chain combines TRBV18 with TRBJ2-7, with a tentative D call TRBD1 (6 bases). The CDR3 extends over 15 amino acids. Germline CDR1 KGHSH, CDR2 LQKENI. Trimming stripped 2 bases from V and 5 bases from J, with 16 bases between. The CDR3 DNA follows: TGTGCCAGCTCACCAGGGGGCCTATTAAGCGACGAGCAGTACTTC. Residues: CASSPGGLLSDEQYF.

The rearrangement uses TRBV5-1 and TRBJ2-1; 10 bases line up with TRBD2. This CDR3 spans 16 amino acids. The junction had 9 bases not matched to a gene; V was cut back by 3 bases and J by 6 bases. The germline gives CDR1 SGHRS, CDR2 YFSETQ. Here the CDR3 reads CASSYSSGSPINEQFF. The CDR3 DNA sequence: TGCGCCAGCAGCTACTCTAGCGGGAGTCCAATCAATGAGCAGTTCTTC.

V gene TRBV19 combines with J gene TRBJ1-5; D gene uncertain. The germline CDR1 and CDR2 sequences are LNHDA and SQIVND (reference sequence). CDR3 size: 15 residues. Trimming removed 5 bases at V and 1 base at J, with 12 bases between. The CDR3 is CASSPPTGSNQPQHF. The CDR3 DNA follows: TGTGCCAGTAGTCCCCCGACTGGGAGCAATCAGCCCCAGCATTTT.

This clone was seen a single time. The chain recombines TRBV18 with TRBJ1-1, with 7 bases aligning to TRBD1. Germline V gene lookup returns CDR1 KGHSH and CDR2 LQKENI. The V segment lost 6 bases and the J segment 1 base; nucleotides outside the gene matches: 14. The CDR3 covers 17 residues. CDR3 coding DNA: TGTGCCAGCTCCCGCAACCGACAGGGAGGGACGAACACTGAAGCTTTCTTT. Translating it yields CASSRNRQGGTNTEAFF.